This passage covers 16 T cell receptor beta chains from one sample sequenced in a study of siplizumab effects on memory and regulatory T cells. The protocol was immunoSEQ multiplex PCR, while the TCRdb copy is restricted to in-frame clones and leaves out a portion. The table records 100,000 or so clones, approximately 94% of them present only once. Sequenced: Tregs sorted from blood. These TCRs come from a human donor in good health.

This chain uses TRBV5-1 with TRBJ1-4, with D unclear. Germline V gene lookup returns CDR1 SGHRS and CDR2 YFSETQ. V shed 1 base and J shed 8 bases, with 12 bases lying between them. The CDR3 totals 14 residues. The CDR3: CASSLTAGREKLFF. DNA for the CDR3: TGCGCCAGCAGCTTGACCGCGGGTCGGGAAAAACTGTTTTTT. Full variable domain (remainder filled in from reference TRBV5-1 and TRBJ1-4): KAGVTQTPRYLIKTRGQQVTLSCSPISGHRSVSWYQQTPGQGLQFLFEYFSETQRNKGNFPGRFSGRQFSNSRSEMNVSTLELGDSALYLCASSLTAGREKLFFGSGTQLSVL.

The chain couples TRBV5-1 to TRBJ2-2, with D perhaps matching TRBD1 (5 bases). The germline V and J ends were trimmed by 3 bases and 6 bases, with 15 bases remaining between them. CDR3 length: 15 amino acids. Germline CDR1 SGHRS, CDR2 YFSETQ. CDR3 sequence: CASSSKEGVSGELFF. The CDR3 coding sequence is TGCGCCAGCAGCTCGAAAGAAGGGGTCTCCGGGGAGCTGTTTTTT.

The chain carries TRBV7-2 and TRBJ2-4, with TRBD2 identical over 8 bases. V was pared by 1 base and J by 9 bases, with 14 bases of the junction left unmatched. This CDR3 has 17 amino acids. The germline CDR1 and CDR2 sequences are SGHTA and FQGNSA. The DNA for the CDR3 is TGTGCCAGCAGCTTAGGAAAGATAGCGGGGAACGGTATCATTCAGTACTTC. Amino acid sequence: CASSLGKIAGNGIIQYF.

The DNA of the CDR3 is TGCGCCAGCAGCTTGGGCCAGGGCGTAAAGGAGGCCCAGTACTTC. It is translated as CASSLGQGVKEAQYF. V is TRBV5-1 and J is TRBJ2-5; D possibly uses TRBD1 or TRBD2 (5 bases each). The CDR3 has 15 amino acids. The germline V gene has CDR1 SGHRS and CDR2 YFSETQ. With 0 bases removed from V and 9 bases from J, the gap between germline ends came to 18 bases.

This chain links TRBV28 with TRBJ2-6; tentative D call: TRBD2 (5 bases). CDR3 length: 17 amino acids. Germline V gives CDR1 MDHEN, CDR2 SYDVKM. Trimming took off 5 bases at V and 0 bases at J, with 14 bases between the two ends. DNA of the CDR3: TGTGCCAGCAGTCCCCGGGGTTTGCTCTCTGGGGCCAACGTCCTGACTTTC. This encodes CASSPRGLLSGANVLTF.

The chain employs TRBV15 and TRBJ1-3; possibly TRBD1 for D (6 bases). This CDR3 has 14 amino acids. The V and J ends lost 8 bases and 4 bases respectively, with 15 bases between them. Germline V CDR1 and CDR2: LNHNV, YYDKDF (reference sequence). CDR3 DNA: TGTGCCACCGGTGGAGGGGGGTTGGGAAACACCATATATTTT. Translating gives CATGGGGLGNTIYF.

The J gene is TRBJ1-4, the V gene TRBV18; D possibly corresponds to TRBD1 (5 bases). V was trimmed by 4 bases and J by 6 bases, leaving 18 bases between them. CDR1 is KGHSH, CDR2 LQKENI, per germline. The CDR3 consists of 16 residues. The CDR3 nucleotides are TGTGCCAGCTCACGACGGGGACCGGGGGTAGATGAAAAACTGTTTTTT. This encodes CASSRRGPGVDEKLFF.

V and J are TRBV2 and TRBJ2-6, with TRBD1 matching over 9 bases. V was pared by 5 bases and J by 0 bases, with 8 bases of the junction left unmatched. The CDR3 sequence is 18 residues long. Looked up from germline, CDR1 is SNHLY and CDR2 is FYNNEI. The CDR3: CASSQTGGLGSGANVLTF. The CDR3 DNA reads TGTGCCAGCAGTCAGACAGGGGGTCTAGGCTCTGGGGCCAACGTCCTGACTTTC.

The chain employs TRBV5-1 and TRBJ2-1; D uncertain. The CDR3 runs 16 residues. Germline V gives CDR1 SGHRS, CDR2 YFSETQ. Between the trimmed V and J ends, which lost 1 base and 1 base, there was a span of 12 bases. CDR3 in amino acids: CASSLHPAESYNEQFF. In DNA, the CDR3 is TGCGCCAGCAGCTTGCACCCTGCCGAGTCCTACAATGAGCAGTTCTTC.

The rearrangement links TRBV6-1 to TRBJ1-1; weak D call: TRBD1 (5 bases). The CDR3 runs 13 residues. Germline CDR1 is MNHNS and CDR2 is SASEGT. The V end was cut by 6 bases, the J end by 1 base, with 9 bases between. Here the CDR3 reads CASRPTANTEAFF. CDR3 coding DNA: TGTGCCAGCAGGCCGACAGCGAACACTGAAGCTTTCTTT.

The chain employs TRBV5-1 and TRBJ1-2; 11 bases line up with TRBD1. J gave up 5 bases and V 4 bases, and 4 bases lay outside the gene matches. This CDR3 has 14 amino acids. The germline V gene has CDR1 SGHRS and CDR2 YFSETQ. The CDR3 reads CASSPGTGGYGYTF. CDR3 in DNA: TGCGCCAGCAGCCCCGGGACAGGGGGTTATGGCTACACCTTC.

The CDR3 loop is CVSGGTGTDTQYF. The CDR3 region has the DNA TGCGTTTCAGGAGGGACGGGCACAGATACGCAGTATTTT. This chain uses TRBV5-1 with TRBJ2-3; weak D call: TRBD2 (6 bases). CDR1 and CDR2 (germline): SGHRS, YFSETQ. The CDR3 contains 13 residues.

J is TRBJ1-2 and V is TRBV10-3, with D hard to call. Germline CDR1 is ENHRY and CDR2 is SYGVKD. The CDR3 is 13 amino acids. V lost 1 base, J lost 8 bases, and 11 bases lay in between. This CDR3 is CAISEYGARGYTF. CDR3 DNA: TGTGCCATCAGTGAGTATGGAGCTAGGGGCTACACCTTC.

Turning to this clone: The CDR3 end shows no conserved phenylalanine or tryptophan, and so a read error is likely. The DNA is left out, because the CDR3 cannot be placed on it with certainty; the CDR3 is given as TCRdb lists it. The chain links TRBV2 to TRBJ2-4; TRBD2, the table's D call, was not compared with the DNA. The CDR3 has 12 residues if both end residues are counted. Germline assignment: CDR1 SNHLY and CDR2 FYNNEI. The CDR3 loop is CASSEIGLAGVL.

The CDR3 loop is CATSRDLGQYGEQYF. The CDR3 DNA reads as TGTGCCACCAGCAGAGATTTAGGACAGTACGGCGAGCAGTACTTC. This chain connects TRBV15 to TRBJ2-7, with D possibly TRBD1 on 6 matching bases. There are 15 residues in the CDR3. From germline, CDR1 is LNHNV and CDR2 YYDKDF (reference sequence). V lost 0 bases and J lost 6, with 15 bases in between.

V gene TRBV18 combines with J gene TRBJ2-7, with D perhaps TRBD2 (5 bases). Germline V gene sequence: CDR1 KGHSH, CDR2 LQKENI. This CDR3 is 16 amino acids long. Trimming removed 0 bases from V and 7 bases from J, with 19 bases in between. Here the CDR3 reads CASSPPSRGYRREQYF. As DNA, the CDR3 is TGTGCCAGCTCACCACCTTCGCGAGGGTATAGAAGGGAGCAGTACTTC.